This T cell receptor (beta chain) was sequenced during a study of blood T cell repertoires in COVID-19 (dated by TCRdb to between 2020 and 2021). With regard to the full study: Samples covering the acute and convalescent phases of COVID-19 were provided by collaborators in the United States, Italy and Spain. The material from the prospective study consisted of cDNA or gDNA derived from T cells, B-cell-depleted T cells, or PBMCs. Deeply sampled blood TCRbeta repertoires from subjects exposed to, actively infected with, or recovered from COVID-19 were included in the dataset. The repertoires were released in a freely available public database intended as a resource for research on the immune response to SARS-CoV-2. Samples were obtained from the ongoing ImmuneRACE study (first 160 participants) and from about 1,300 subjects provided by 6 global collaborators. Nearly every sample came with metadata listing a de-identified subject ID, COVID-19 status, age in years and sex. Where available, HLA class I and class II types were obtained from metadata supplied by the sample provider rather than from assay-based typing. Here is what the overall study found, with its caveats: The amount of clinical and demographic metadata varied by source and participant and was provided uncurated.

TCRbeta CDR3 regions were amplified from genomic DNA using the immunoSEQ Assay, a bias-controlled multiplex PCR. The original methods were these. Within the assay, amplification of reference gene primers was used to estimate how many nucleated cells each sample contained. To quantify the absolute abundance of each unique TCRbeta CDR3 rearrangement, sequence reads were collapsed and filtered. For each sample, productive Simpson clonality was calculated as the square root of Simpson's diversity index over productive rearrangements. Not all clones reach the TCRdb copy of this immuneACCESS table, which keeps in-frame sequences only. Checked studies attribute under half of the gap to unresolved V genes and leave the rest unexplained. The V and J calls and clone size were taken over from that table, and D and trimming were inferred from the DNA. The sample data list fewer than 200,000 clones, and over 80% of these were observed just once. The ten largest clones capture roughly 4.5% of the sample.

Participants in the prospective study were aged about 18 to 95 years, lived in more than 20 United States geographic areas, and enrolled through a virtual design. Cohort assignment in the prospective study relied on participant-reported clinical history from a screening survey and a study questionnaire. Recovered participants in ImmuneRACE Cohort 3 were defined by two consecutive negative NP/OP PCR tests, clearance by a healthcare professional, or resolution of symptoms. In the prospective study, whole blood, serum and a nasopharyngeal or oropharyngeal swab were collected from each participant by mobile phlebotomists. Participants in the prospective study had the option to provide additional blood draws and questionnaires over a roughly 2-month period. Prospective study blood samples were shipped either frozen or at room temperature before DNA extraction. About this clone itself: Its cognate antigen has yet to be identified. No base qualities exist here, and no much larger clone lies one base off it.

The germline V gene encodes CDR1 SGHNT and CDR2 YENEEA. The trim is 6 bases for V and 6 bases for J, with a gap of 9 bases between the germline ends. The CDR3 starts with the cysteine, ends with the phenylalanine, and has 13 residues. Just the 39-base CDR3 DNA is kept, in frame starting at base 1. Source material: PBMCs or T cells enriched from blood (not recorded which). Recombination connected TRBV11-3 to TRBJ2-6, with the D gene call left open. The TCR sequence derives from a woman in her forties or fifties who had recovered from COVID-19. The CDR3 here reads CASRDAAANVLTF. The nucleotide sequence is given as TGTGCCAGCAGAGACGCGGCGGCCAACGTCCTGACTTTC.